Listed below are T cell receptor beta chains from one sample, sequenced in a study of radiotherapy plus CTLA-4 blockade in lung cancer. Clones were read by immunoSEQ multiplex PCR, and TCRdb kept only the in-frame ones, dropping some. Found here are about 45,000 clones, over 55% of them singletons; the top ten hold approximately 17%. The material sequenced was peripheral blood, taken from a patient treated with radiotherapy plus ipilimumab. The receptors shown here come from a human donor with non-small cell lung cancer who had a partial response to radiotherapy plus ipilimumab. CDR3s include the opening cysteine and the closing phenylalanine or tryptophan. The order of the fields is V gene, D gene, J gene, clone size, CDR3 DNA, CDR3 protein. A D gene is named only where the DNA matches it firmly. Clone size is given for some rows only: seen once, a few or many times, or a class if the clone is expanded.

TRBV19,TRBD2,TRBJ2-3,-,TGTGCCAGTAGTATGATAGCGGGAGATACGCAGTATTTT,CASSMIAGDTQYF
TRBV4-3,-,TRBJ2-7,-,TGCGCCAGCAGCCAAGACCCCGGGACCTACGAGCAGTACTTC,CASSQDPGTYEQYF
TRBV11-3,-,TRBJ2-1,-,TGTGCCAGCAGCTCCGGGACTTTCAATGAGCAGTTCTTC,CASSSGTFNEQFF
TRBV7-2,-,TRBJ2-5,-,TGTGCCAGCAGCTTAGAGCAGGGGTTCGGAGAGACCCAGTACTTC,CASSLEQGFGETQYF
TRBV10-3,TRBD1,TRBJ1-4,-,TGTGCCATCAGGGGGACAGGGAACGAAAAACTGTTTTTT,CAIRGTGNEKLFF
TRBV29-1,TRBD2,TRBJ2-5,-,TGCAGCGTCGACCAGCGGGGGGGACCGTACTTC,CSVDQRGGPYF
TRBV11-3,TRBD1,TRBJ2-2,few,TGTGCCAGCAGCTCCCTGGGACAGAGGGCGTCCGGGGAGCTGTTTTTT,CASSSLGQRASGELFF
TRBV5-6,TRBD1,TRBJ1-2,-,TGTGCCAGCAGCTTGCCGCGACAGGGAGCACGGTCTGGCTACACCTTC,CASSLPRQGARSGYTF
TRBV2,-,TRBJ1-1,-,TGTGCCAGCAGCGCGAGTGGAGCGGAGACTGAAGCTTTCTTT,CASSASGAETEAFF
TRBV19,TRBD1,TRBJ2-4,-,TGTGCCAGTAGCCCGACAGGGGGAGGTACCATTCAGTACTTC,CASSPTGGGTIQYF
TRBV4-1,-,TRBJ2-7,once,TGCGCCAGCAGCCAAGCTGCAGGGCTCTCCTACGAGCAGTACTTC,CASSQAAGLSYEQYF
TRBV29-1,TRBD1,TRBJ1-2,few,TGCAGCGTTCGGGGGACAGAATATGGCTACACCTTC,CSVRGTEYGYTF
TRBV5-5,TRBD1,TRBJ1-2,-,TGTGCCAGCAGCTTTACGACAGGGGGCCAGGCGGGAGGCTACACCTTC,CASSFTTGGQAGGYTF
TRBV7-9,-,TRBJ1-4,few,TGTGCCAGCAGCTTACGACAGGTGGGGGATGAAAAACTGTTTTTT,CASSLRQVGDEKLFF
TRBV5-6,TRBD1,TRBJ1-5,few,TGTGCCAGCAGCTTGTCTCAGGGGGTTGGGGGCAATCAGCCCCAGCATTTT,CASSLSQGVGGNQPQHF
TRBV6-5,TRBD2,TRBJ2-7,-,TGTGCCAGCAGTTACGTGGGTCTAGCGGGAGACGAGCAGTACTTC,CASSYVGLAGDEQYF
TRBV2,TRBD1,TRBJ2-7,-,TGTGCCAGCAGGGAAAACAGGGGGCCCTACGAGCAGTACTTC,CASRENRGPYEQYF
TRBV5-6,TRBD1,TRBJ2-6,-,TGTGCCAGCAGCGAACAGGGGTCTGGGGCCAACGTCCTGACTTTC,CASSEQGSGANVLTF
TRBV2,-,TRBJ2-2,-,TGTGCCAGCAGTCCTACATGGCCGGGAGAGATCACCGGGGAGCTGTTTTTT,CASSPTWPGEITGELFF
TRBV12-5,TRBD1,TRBJ1-5,-,TGTGCTAGTGGTTTGGTACCCCCGGGACAGCCTAATCAGCCCCAGCATTTT,CASGLVPPGQPNQPQHF
TRBV7-9,TRBD1,TRBJ2-7,-,TGTGCCAGCAGCATCGGACAGGTCACCTACGAGCAGTACTTC,CASSIGQVTYEQYF